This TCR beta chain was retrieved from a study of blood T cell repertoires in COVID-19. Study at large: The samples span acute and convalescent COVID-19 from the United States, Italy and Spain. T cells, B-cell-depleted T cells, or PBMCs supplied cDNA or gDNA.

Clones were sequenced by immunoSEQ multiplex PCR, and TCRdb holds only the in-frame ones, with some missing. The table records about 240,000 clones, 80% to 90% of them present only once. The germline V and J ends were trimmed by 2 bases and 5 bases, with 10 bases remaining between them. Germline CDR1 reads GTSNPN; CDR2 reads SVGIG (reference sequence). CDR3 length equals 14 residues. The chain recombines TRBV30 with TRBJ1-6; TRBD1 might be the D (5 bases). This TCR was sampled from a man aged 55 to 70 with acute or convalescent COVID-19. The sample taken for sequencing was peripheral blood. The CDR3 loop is CAWSKGIDNSPLHF. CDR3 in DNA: TGTGCCTGGAGTAAGGGGATTGATAATTCACCCCTCCACTTT.